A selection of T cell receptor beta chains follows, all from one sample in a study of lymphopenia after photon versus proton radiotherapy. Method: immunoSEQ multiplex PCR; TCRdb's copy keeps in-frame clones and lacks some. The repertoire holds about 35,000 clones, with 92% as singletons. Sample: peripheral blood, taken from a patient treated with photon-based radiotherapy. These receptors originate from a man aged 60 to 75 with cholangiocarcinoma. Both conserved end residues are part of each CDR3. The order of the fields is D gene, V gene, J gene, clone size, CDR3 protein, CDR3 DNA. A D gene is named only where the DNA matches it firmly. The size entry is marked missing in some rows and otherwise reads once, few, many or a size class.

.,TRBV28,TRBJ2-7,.,CASSLGYEQYF,TGTGCCAGCAGTTTAGGCTACGAGCAGTACTTC
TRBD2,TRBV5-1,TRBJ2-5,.,CASSLLLLAGGNQETQYF,TGCGCCAGCAGCTTGCTCCTACTAGCGGGCGGAAACCAAGAGACCCAGTACTTC
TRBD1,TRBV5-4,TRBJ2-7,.,CASSLGQGAWEQYF,TGTGCCAGCAGCTTGGGGCAGGGGGCCTGGGAGCAGTACTTC
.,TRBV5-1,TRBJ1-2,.,CASSSSLALYGYTF,TGCGCCAGCAGCTCGAGTTTGGCCCTCTATGGCTACACCTTC
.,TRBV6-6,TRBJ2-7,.,CASSYVQRSSYEQYF,TGTGCCAGCAGTTACGTACAACGTTCCTCCTACGAGCAGTACTTC
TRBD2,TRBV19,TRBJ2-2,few,CASTGLAGGPGELFF,TGTGCCAGCACGGGACTAGCGGGAGGGCCCGGGGAGCTGTTTTTT
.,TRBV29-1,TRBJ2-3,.,CSVAGSPDTQYF,TGCAGCGTTGCGGGAAGCCCAGATACGCAGTATTTT
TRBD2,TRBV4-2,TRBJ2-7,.,CASSQDLTSGIPGEQYF,TGTGCCAGCAGCCAAGATTTGACTAGCGGGATCCCCGGCGAGCAGTACTTC
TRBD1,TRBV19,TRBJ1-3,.,CASSIGTGGILSGNTIYF,TGTGCCAGTAGTATCGGGACAGGGGGGATACTCTCTGGAAACACCATATATTTT
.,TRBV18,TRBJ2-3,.,CASSPLLDTTDTQYF,TGTGCCAGCTCACCATTACTGGACACCACAGATACGCAGTATTTT
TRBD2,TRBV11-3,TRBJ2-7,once,CASSISGGASYEQYF,TGTGCCAGCAGCATAAGCGGGGGTGCTTCCTACGAGCAGTACTTC
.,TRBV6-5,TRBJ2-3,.,CASSYSSTPSTDTQYF,TGTGCCAGCAGTTACTCGAGTACACCTAGCACAGATACGCAGTATTTT
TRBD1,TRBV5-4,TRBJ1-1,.,CASSAKQGLHTEAFF,TGTGCCAGCAGCGCCAAACAGGGGCTGCACACTGAAGCTTTCTTT
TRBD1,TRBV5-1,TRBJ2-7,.,CASSPLGDSRVEQYF,TGCGCCAGCAGCCCCCTTGGGGACAGTAGGGTGGAGCAGTACTTC
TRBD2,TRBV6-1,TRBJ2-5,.,CASSELAGGVRETQYF,TGTGCCAGCAGTGAACTGGCGGGGGGTGTCCGAGAGACCCAGTACTTC
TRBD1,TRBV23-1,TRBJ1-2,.,CARSQGQARRGYTF,TGCGCCAGATCCCAGGGACAGGCACGCCGGGGCTACACCTTC
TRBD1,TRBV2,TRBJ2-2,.,CASSKTQGTGELFF,TGTGCCAGCAGTAAAACACAGGGGACCGGGGAGCTGTTTTTT
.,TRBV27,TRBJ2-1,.,CASSDLRGGSNDYNEQFF,TGTGCCAGCAGTGACCTTAGGGGGGGATCGAACGATTACAATGAGCAGTTCTTC
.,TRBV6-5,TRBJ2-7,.,CASSYSMEAREQYF,TGTGCCAGCAGTTACTCGATGGAAGCGCGGGAGCAGTACTTC
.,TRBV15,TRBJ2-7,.,CATSRNSVPGRYEQYF,TGTGCCACCAGCAGAAACAGCGTACCGGGAAGATACGAGCAGTACTTC
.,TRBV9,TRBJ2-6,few,CASSAGAAWAGANVLTF,TGTGCCAGCAGCGCGGGCGCCGCGTGGGCTGGGGCCAACGTCCTGACTTTC
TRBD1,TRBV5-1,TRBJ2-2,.,CASSGGQGNTGELFF,TGCGCCAGCAGCGGTGGACAGGGGAACACCGGGGAGCTGTTTTTT
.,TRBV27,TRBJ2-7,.,CASSPSTGSPGYEQYF,TGTGCCAGCAGTCCCTCCACAGGGTCCCCCGGATACGAGCAGTACTTC
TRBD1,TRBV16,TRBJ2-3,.,CASSQFGTGADTQYF,TGTGCCAGCAGCCAATTTGGGACAGGGGCCGATACGCAGTATTTT
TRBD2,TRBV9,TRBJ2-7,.,CASSVGTSGDYEQYF,TGTGCCAGCAGCGTCGGGACTAGCGGGGACTACGAGCAGTACTTC